These 29 T cell receptor delta chains were all obtained from the same sample, sequenced in a study of γδ T cells in repeated Plasmodium falciparum infection. Bulk repertoires came from Vgamma9/Vdelta2+ or Vdelta2-negative gammadelta T cells flow-sorted from PBMC. TCRdb used CATT to re-call clones from the multiplex PCR reads. The repertoire holds approximately 90,000 delta-chain clones, approximately 0.96% seen once, with more than 9% in the top ten. What was sequenced was gamma-delta T cells from blood. The source is a pool of human donors (malaria-infected and uninfected, not separated).

A few counts support this clone. A read error likely explains this, since a far larger clone differs by one base. The same CDR3 is also encoded by other DNA sequences in this sample. The gene calls are TRDV1 and TRDJ1; a possible D gene is TRDD3 (5 bases). Matching the DNA to germline supplied the J gene, which TCRdb does not give. The ends were cut back, 3 bases at V and 0 bases at J, with 14 bases in the middle. The CDR3 is 16 residues long. CDR1 is TSWWSYY and CDR2 is QGS in the germline V gene. Written as DNA, the CDR3 is TGTGCTCTTGGGGAGTACCGTCCTGGGTACACCGATAAACTCATCTTT. This sequence encodes CALGEYRPGYTDKLIF.

This clone was picked up a small number of times. A read error is the likely source, as a far larger clone sits one nucleotide away. The identical CDR3 is also encoded by other nucleotide sequences in the sample. The V gene is given as TRDV2, and no J gene call is available; TRDD3 is the table's D call, not checked against the DNA. This CDR3 contains 18 residues. Germline V gene data show CDR1 as GEAIGNYY and CDR2 as EKD. CDR3 in DNA: TGTGCCTGCTACCACGGGACTGGGGGACCTACAGGGACCGATAAACTCATCTTC. Its protein is CACYHGTGGPTGTDKLIF.

There are a few counts of this clone. This DNA translates differently at residue 4 from the TCRdb protein, which is that of a much larger clone; a read error is likely, and the protein shown is the DNA's own translation. The J gene is TRDJ3, the V gene TRDV2; 8 nucleotides match TRDD3. After removal of 5 bases from V and 1 base from J, the junction contained 12 bases not matched to a gene. The CDR3 loop spans 19 amino acids. Germline V CDR1 and CDR2: GEAIGNYY, EKD. The CDR3 nucleotides read TGTGCCTGTGGCACGGTCTTGTCTGGGGGATCCTGGGACACCCGACAGATGTTTTTC. Protein product: CACGTVLSGGSWDTRQMFF.

On this clone: Only one base separates this from a far larger clonotype, so it likely reflects a read error. Within the sample, other DNA sequences also encode this same CDR3. The V gene call is TRDV2, and the J gene call is absent; the DNA was not compared with TRDD3, the D call given in the table. There are 20 residues in the CDR3. In germline, CDR1 is GEAIGNYY, CDR2 EKD. The CDR3 protein is CACDTVNNSPTGVGWEKLIF. CDR3 nucleotide sequence: TGTGCCTGTGACACCGTTAATAACTCACCTACAGGTGTCGGCTGGGAAAAGCTCATCTTT.

With respect to this clone: A far larger clone lies a single base away; this is likely a read error. In the same sample, other DNA sequences code for this CDR3. The chain has TRDV1 and TRDJ1, with TRDD3 matching 7 bases. No J gene was available from TCRdb, and it was assigned here by a germline match of the DNA. The CDR3 spans 19 residues. Germline V gene sequence: CDR1 TSWWSYY, CDR2 QGS. V gave up 3 bases and J gave up 0 bases; unmatched junction bases: 16. CDR3 protein: CALGEPSSLGVHHTDKLIF. CDR3 in DNA: TGTGCTCTTGGGGAGCCCAGTAGTCTGGGGGTCCACCACACCGATAAACTCATCTTT.

About this clone: A far larger clone is one base from this, pointing to a likely read error. The sample has other DNA sequences that encode this CDR3 too. J gene calling gave no result, while the V gene is TRDV2; TRDD3 was called by the table and not checked on the DNA. This CDR3 spans 16 amino acids. Per the germline V gene, CDR1 is GEAIGNYY and CDR2 is EKD. The CDR3 loop reads CACDGVTRSNTDKLIF. The CDR3 DNA is TGTGCCTGTGACGGGGTGACCCGATCCAACACCGATAAACTAATCTTT.

This clone was found a few times. The TCRdb protein, from a much larger clone, departs from this DNA's translation at residue 14, likely by read error; the protein shown derives from the DNA. The chain employs TRDV1 and TRDJ1, with 7 positions matching TRDD3. Per the germline V gene, CDR1 is TSWWSYY and CDR2 is QGS. This CDR3 region has 16 residues. In DNA form, the CDR3 reads TGTGCTCTTGGGGAACTACGCCCTGGGGGCCCCGATAAACCCATCTTT. Translating it yields CALGELRPGGPDKPIF.

This clone was detected only a few times. The protein in TCRdb stems from a much larger clone and differs at residue 13 from this DNA's translation, likely a read error; here the protein is translated from the DNA. The gene calls are TRDV1 and TRDJ1; 13 positions agree with TRDD3. Because TCRdb records no J gene, it was assigned here through a match of the DNA to germline. CDR3 size: 30 residues. Germline CDR1 TSWWSYY, CDR2 QGS. Trimming took 2 bases from V and 0 from J; bases not matched to a gene: 42. The CDR3 nucleotides read TGTGCTCTTGGGGAAAATCTGCGGGTGCTCTGGGGGCGTTCTACCCGGGCGGACTGGGGGATACGCCCGTACACCGATAAACTCATCTTT. Translated: CALGENLRVLWGRSTRADWGIRPYTDKLIF.

This clone was detected only a few times. The mismatch at residue 12 between this DNA's translation and the TCRdb protein of a much larger clone likely reflects a read error; the protein shown is translated from the DNA. This chain uses TRDV2 with TRDJ1, with TRDD3 as a possible D gene (5 bases). TCRdb supplies no J gene; here it was assigned by aligning the nucleotide sequence to germline. Germline CDR1 GEAIGNYY, CDR2 EKD. This CDR3 has 17 amino acids. V lost 0 bases, J lost 3 bases, and 19 bases lay in between. The CDR3, as DNA: TGTGCCTGTGACACCGTGTCGTCCGGGGGCTACGCCGATAAACTCATCTTT. As protein: CACDTVSSGGYADKLIF.

There are many counts of this clone. This rearrangement joins TRDV1 to TRDJ1; 12 positions match TRDD3. This CDR3 comprises 22 residues. Germline V gives CDR1 TSWWSYY, CDR2 QGS. With 1 base clipped from V and 7 bases from J, the junction kept 25 bases outside the gene matches. The CDR3 coding sequence is TGTGCTCTTGGGGAACGTGCACGCCTAAAGGACACTTACTGGGGGATACCAGGTAAACTCATCTTT. This gives the protein CALGERARLKDTYWGIPGKLIF.

This clone was found a few times. This sequence is one base from a far larger clone and is likely a read error. Other DNA sequences in the sample encode the same CDR3. This chain links TRDV1 with TRDJ1, with TRDD3 identical over 10 bases. Germline matching of the DNA provided the J gene here, since TCRdb leaves it blank. The CDR3 runs to 19 residues. From germline, CDR1 is TSWWSYY and CDR2 QGS. The V gene end was trimmed by 3 bases and the J gene end by 0 bases; junction bases not matched to a gene: 13. The CDR3 DNA follows: TGTGCTCTTGGGGAGCTATCCCCTTTTACTGGGGGATACACCGATAAACTCATCTTT. As protein: CALGELSPFTGGYTDKLIF.

Comments on this clone: This sequence is one base from a far larger clone and is likely a read error. Other DNA sequences in the same sample also yield this CDR3. The V gene was identified as TRDV2, while no J gene was called; the table names TRDD3, a call not compared with the DNA. CDR1 is GEAIGNYY, CDR2 EKD, per germline. The CDR3 extends over 16 amino acids. The CDR3 bases are TGTGCCTGTGACCCACGTACTGGGGGGGACACCGATAAACTCATCTTC. Its protein is CACDPRTGGDTDKLIF.

The table lists this clone with many counts. The rearrangement uses TRDV1 and TRDJ1; TRDD3 aligns across 10 bases. In the absence of a J gene in TCRdb, the DNA was matched to germline to assign it here. V shed 4 bases, J shed 2 bases, and the junction held 16 bases outside the gene matches. CDR1 TSWWSYY and CDR2 QGS come from the germline V gene. CDR3 length: 19 amino acids. In DNA, the CDR3 is TGTGCTCTTGGGGGTACTACCCAGTACTGGGGGATTAGGACCGATAAACTCATCTTT. Translated, it gives CALGGTTQYWGIRTDKLIF.

This clone was picked up many times. The protein given by TCRdb reflects a much larger clone and differs at residue 15 from this DNA's translation, likely from a read error; the protein shown is the DNA's translation. The same CDR3 also results from other DNA sequences found in this sample. V usage is TRDV2 and J usage is TRDJ1; 7 nucleotides agree with TRDD3. The germline V gene has CDR1 GEAIGNYY and CDR2 EKD. The length of the CDR3 is 16 residues. The CDR3 loop is CACDTVSAGYSDKLTF. CDR3 nucleotide sequence: TGTGCCTGTGACACAGTTTCGGCGGGATACTCCGATAAACTCACCTTT.

By sample share, this clone is medium-sized. Other DNA sequences in this specimen translate into the identical CDR3. The chain joins TRDV2 to TRDJ1; 10 bases map to TRDD3. The ends lost 2 bases at V and 2 bases at J; junction bases unmatched: 7. Germline V lookup: CDR1 GEAIGNYY, CDR2 EKD. CDR3 length: 16 amino acids. The CDR3 loop reads CACDNLGDNMTDKLIF. The CDR3 DNA is TGTGCCTGTGACAACCTGGGGGATAATATGACCGATAAACTCATCTTT.

Details on this clone: The translation of this DNA and the TCRdb protein of a much larger clone differ at residues 5 and 8, probably owing to a read error; the protein shown here is translated from the DNA. This chain uses TRDV2 with TRDJ1; a weak D match, TRDD3 (6 bases). V dropped 3 bases and J dropped 0 bases, with 22 bases sitting between them. The CDR3 contains 18 residues. The V gene's germline CDR1 is GEAIGNYY and CDR2 EKD. This CDR3 is CACDAVGEDTLYTDKLIF. The CDR3, as DNA: TGTGCCTGTGACGCCGTAGGGGAGGATACTCTGTACACCGATAAACTCATCTTT.

This clone was seen a few times. One base separates it from a far larger clone, so it is likely a read error. This CDR3 is also generated by other DNA sequences in the sample. The chain recombines TRDV1 with TRDJ1; no clear D gene. Here the J gene came from matching the DNA to germline, since TCRdb omits it. Germline assignment: CDR1 TSWWSYY and CDR2 QGS. The CDR3 covers 19 residues. V was pared by 0 bases and J by 4 bases, with 24 bases between. The CDR3 nucleotides are TGTGCTCTTGGGGAACTGGGAAAGTGGTGGGCCTCCCGGGACGATAAACTCATCTTT. Encoded protein: CALGELGKWWASRDDKLIF.

This clone has only a few counts. A far larger clone lies a single base away; this is likely a read error. This same CDR3 is encoded by further DNA sequences in the sample. The chain couples TRDV2 to TRDJ1, with 9 nucleotides matching TRDD3. Assignment of the J gene here rests on matching the DNA to germline, because TCRdb gives none. Germline CDR1 and CDR2: GEAIGNYY and EKD. V dropped 0 bases and J dropped 1; count of bases not matched to a gene: 20. The CDR3 is made up of 21 amino acids. CDR3 DNA sequence: TGTGCCTGTGACACCGTTCTATTGGGGGATAAAAGGGGTCGGAGCACCGATAAACTCATCTTT. As protein: CACDTVLLGDKRGRSTDKLIF.

A word on this clone: The TCRdb protein, from a much larger clone, departs from this DNA's translation at residue 25, likely by read error; the protein shown derives from the DNA. This chain connects TRDV1 to TRDJ3; D might be TRDD3 (6 bases). The CDR3 spans 28 residues. Germline V gene data show CDR1 as TSWWSYY and CDR2 as QGS. Here the CDR3 DNA reads TGTGCTCTTGGGGAACTAGTGGGACCTCTACAATCGTACTGGGATAGGCCGAAGAGCTCCTGGGACACCCGAAAGATGTTTTTC. Its translation is CALGELVGPLQSYWDRPKSSWDTRKMFF.

This clone appeared a few times. Since a far larger clone is one base different, this is likely a read error. This same CDR3 is encoded by further DNA sequences in the sample. The J gene is TRDJ1, the V gene TRDV2; 8 bases line up with TRDD3. TCRdb supplies no J gene; here it was assigned by aligning the nucleotide sequence to germline. The length of the CDR3 is 18 residues. Germline V gene lookup returns CDR1 GEAIGNYY and CDR2 EKD. The CDR3 spells CACDTLAGGPALTDKLIF. CDR3 nucleotide sequence: TGTGCTTGTGACACCTTAGCTGGGGGACCTGCCCTCACCGATAAACTCATCTTT.

This clone was seen at least ten times. TCRdb attributes to this sequence the protein of a much larger clone, which differs from the DNA translation at residue 13; a read error is likely, and the protein displayed is translated from the DNA. In DNA form, the CDR3 reads TGTGCCTGTGACCCGTTGGGGGATATGGACTACACCAATAAACTCATCTTT. It yields the protein CACDPLGDMDYTNKLIF. The V gene is TRDV2, the J gene TRDJ1; TRDD3 matches 9 bases. The germline V gene has CDR1 GEAIGNYY and CDR2 EKD. This CDR3 has 17 residues.

There are many counts of this clone. A read error likely explains why the TCRdb protein, taken from a much larger clone, differs from this DNA's translation at residue 15; the protein shown is translated from the DNA. The CDR3 region is CAFPPPTGGSDTDKPIF. The CDR3 DNA reads TGTGCCTTCCCTCCCCCGACTGGGGGATCAGACACCGATAAACCCATCTTT. This chain joins TRDV3 and TRDJ1, with 10 bases lining up with TRDD3. CDR1 is TVYSNPD and CDR2 is GDNSRS in the germline V gene (reference sequence). The CDR3 covers 17 residues.

On this clone: This probably arose from a read error, given a far larger clone one base away. Other DNA sequences within the sample encode an identical CDR3. V and J are TRDV1 and TRDJ1; possibly TRDD3 for D (5 bases). In the absence of a J gene in TCRdb, the DNA was matched to germline to assign it here. The CDR3 is made up of 13 amino acids. The V gene's germline CDR1 is TSWWSYY and CDR2 QGS. The CDR3 nucleotides are TGCGCTCTTGGGGAACTAGTGGGTGTTAAACTCATCTTT. This codes for CALGELVGVKLIF.

The table lists this clone with a few counts. TCRdb pairs this DNA with a much larger clone's protein that differs at residue 8, likely a read error; the protein shown was translated from the DNA. The rearrangement uses TRDV1 and TRDJ3; D might be TRDD3 (6 bases). There are 21 residues in the CDR3. V gave up 7 bases and J gave up 0 bases, with 25 bases separating them. Germline V lookup: CDR1 TSWWSYY, CDR2 QGS. The CDR3 region has the DNA TGTGCTCTTGCCCTCTTGGGGATGAGGTCGGATAGCTCCTGGGACACCCGACAGATGTTTTTC. Its protein product is CALALLGMRSDSSWDTRQMFF.

This clone has just a few counts. The protein held in TCRdb is that of a much larger clone and does not match this DNA's translation at residue 3, likely because of a read error; the protein shown is translated from the DNA. The chain uses TRDV1 and TRDJ1; 7 nucleotides match TRDD3. No J gene is reported in TCRdb; it was inferred here by comparing the DNA with germline. CDR1 and CDR2 from the germline V gene are TSWWSYY and QGS. The length of the CDR3 is 22 residues. This chain's CDR3 is CAPGEHTRLGVLGIPVIGKLIF. CDR3 nucleotides: TGTGCTCCTGGGGAGCACACCCGGTTAGGCGTACTGGGGATCCCCGTTATAGGGAAACTCATCTTT.

This clone turned up a few times. A read error likely explains this, since a far larger clone differs by one base. Other DNA sequences in the same sample also yield this CDR3. This rearrangement joins TRDV2 to TRDJ1, with 9 bases identical to TRDD3. CDR3 length: 17 amino acids. Germline assignment: CDR1 GEAIGNYY and CDR2 EKD. The CDR3 DNA sequence: TGTGCCTGTGACAAGGGGGATACTTCTCGGGGGGCCGACAAACTCATCTTT. Translating gives CACDKGDTSRGADKLIF.

This clone was detected a few times. A read error likely explains why the TCRdb protein, taken from a much larger clone, differs from this DNA's translation at residue 5; the protein shown is translated from the DNA. The gene calls are TRDV2 and TRDJ3, with TRDD3 identical over 10 bases. The J gene is not listed in TCRdb, so it was assigned here from a DNA match to germline. The germline V gene encodes CDR1 GEAIGNYY and CDR2 EKD. The CDR3 contains 24 residues. The ends lost 3 bases at V and 1 base at J; junction bases unmatched: 23. The CDR3 coding sequence is TGTGCCTGTGACCCCTTCGCGAAAGACGACTCTTACTGGGGGATTTCCTGGGACACCCGACAGATGTTTTTC. Amino acids: CACDPFAKDDSYWGISWDTRQMFF.

This clone showed up just a few times. For this DNA, TCRdb reports the protein of a much larger clone, which diverges at residue 21, most likely from a read error; the protein presented here is translated directly from the DNA. The rearrangement uses TRDV1 and TRDJ4; D assignment may be TRDD2 or TRDD3 (5 bases each). The CDR3 has 24 amino acids. The germline gives CDR1 TSWWSYY, CDR2 QGS. The CDR3: CALGENPITLLHLSGPYWTRHLIF. The CDR3 bases are TGTGCTCTTGGGGAAAATCCAATAACGTTACTTCATCTCTCCGGCCCCTACTGGACCAGACACCTGATCTTT.

This clone was counted a few times. This sequence is one base from a far larger clone and is likely a read error. The sample has other DNA sequences that encode this CDR3 too. The J gene is TRDJ1, the V gene TRDV2; 7 bases line up with TRDD2. TCRdb supplies no J gene; here it was assigned by aligning the nucleotide sequence to germline. Looked up from germline, CDR1 is GEAIGNYY and CDR2 is EKD. The CDR3 spans 21 residues. The CDR3 is CACDTVSYAEGRPSYTDKLIF. CDR3 coding DNA: TGCGCCTGTGACACAGTTTCCTACGCTGAAGGGCGGCCCTCATACACCGATAAACTCATCTTT.